Described below is a single T cell receptor beta chain sequence and its context. Its antigen is unknown. Trimming pared 8 bases from V and 7 bases from J, leaving 15 bases between. Germline loops: CDR1 MNHEY, CDR2 SMNVEV (reference sequence). The length of the CDR3 is 14 residues. This sample is part of a study of cytomegalovirus exposure and HLA in healthy donors. Whole-study results and caveats: By HLA locus, TCR association rates varied in a later analysis, with DRB1 showing the most and HLA-C the fewest.

It was with 60 Vbeta and 13 Jbeta primers that the PCR ran. The method was immunoSEQ multiplex PCR; TCRdb's version includes in-frame clones alone and lacks a portion of them. The sample has 35,000 to 50,000 clones, over 60% seen once. The TCR comes from a middle-aged man in good health and CMV-seronegative. The sample comprised PBMCs. The chain uses TRBV27 and TRBJ1-6; D is unclear. The chain's CDR3 is CASSFSGTNSPLHF. The CDR3 bases are TGTGCCAGCTCTTTCTCAGGCACCAATTCACCCCTCCACTTT.